These 15 T cell receptor beta chains were all obtained from the same sample, sequenced in a study of Graves' ophthalmopathy and Graves' hyperthyroidism. Beta-chain TCR CDR3 regions were amplified from RNA transcripts. Second-round multiplex PCR came after first-round RT-PCR with HTBI primers. TCRdb redid the calling of the multiplex PCR reads with MiXCR, one entry per CDR3 protein. The data show about 550,000 distinct CDR3 sequences, roughly 40% seen once. Sample: peripheral blood or thyroid tissue (not recorded which). The receptors were sampled from an adult man with Graves' hyperthyroidism.

This chain uses TRBV14 with TRBJ2-7; D remains unclear. This CDR3 comprises 13 residues. Germline CDR1 is SGHDN and CDR2 is FVKESK. V lost 0 bases, J lost 7 bases, and 10 bases lay in between. The CDR3 is CASSQDAEMEQYF. The CDR3 nucleotides read TGTGCCAGCAGCCAAGATGCGGAAATGGAGCAGTACTTC.

At least ten counts were recorded for this clonotype. For the CDR3, the DNA is TGTGCCAGCAGCGTCACAGGACAGAACACTGAAGCTTTCTTT. Translation: CASSVTGQNTEAFF. V gene TRBV9 combines with J gene TRBJ1-1, with a possible D match to TRBD1 (5 bases). The CDR3 has 14 amino acids. Trimming pared 2 bases from V and 1 base from J, leaving 9 bases between. Germline assignment: CDR1 SGDLS and CDR2 YYNGEE.

This clonotype was found a few times. The CDR3 DNA sequence: TGTGCCAGCAGACAGGCAGGAAACACCATATATTTT. The encoded protein is CASRQAGNTIYF. The rearrangement links TRBV6-1 to TRBJ1-3, with D perhaps matching TRBD1 (5 bases). Germline V gene sequence: CDR1 MNHNS, CDR2 SASEGT. The length of the CDR3 is 12 residues. Trimming took off 6 bases at V and 4 bases at J, with 7 bases between the two ends.

This clonotype occurred a few times. The junction departs from germline at one end; a sequencing error may be responsible. The rearrangement uses TRBV11-2 and TRBJ2-2, with 10 positions matching TRBD1. CDR1 is SGHAT, CDR2 FQNNGV, per germline. The CDR3 is 16 residues long. This CDR3 is CASSKAGTGATGELFF. The CDR3 bases are TGTGCCAGCAGCAAAGCCGGGACAGGGGCCACCGGCGAGCTGTTTTTT.

This clonotype occurred once. This chain links TRBV7-8 with TRBJ1-5; D call uncertain. Germline assignment: CDR1 SGHVS and CDR2 FQNEAQ. This CDR3 has 14 residues. The V gene lost 3 bases and the J gene lost 14 bases, with 20 bases spanning the gap. CDR3 nucleotide sequence: TGTGCCAGCAGCTTTGATATGTCGGTAGCCTACGAGCATTTT. Translation gives CASSFDMSVAYEHF. Complete variable domain (other parts from reference TRBV7-8 and TRBJ1-5): GAGVSQSPRYKVAKRGQDVALRCDPISGHVSLFWYQQALGQGPEFLTYFQNEAQLDKSGLPSDRFFAERPEGSVSTLKIQRTQQEDSAVYLCASSFDMSVAYEHFGDGTRLSIL.

Turning to this clonotype: Being one base from a much bigger clone, this may be a read error. This rearrangement joins TRBV19 to TRBJ2-2; TRBD1 aligns across 10 bases. The junction had 5 bases not matched to a gene; V was cut back by 10 bases and J by 3 bases. CDR1 and CDR2 (germline): LNHDA, SQIVND (reference sequence). CDR3 length equals 14 residues. CDR3 coding DNA: TGTGCCACTAGAGGGACAGGGGACACCGGGGAGCTGTTTTTT. It translates to CATRGTGDTGELFF. The variable domain in full, completed from reference TRBV19 and TRBJ2-2, reads DGGITQSPKYLFRKEGQNVTLSCEQNLNHDAMYWYRQDPGQGLRLIYYSQIVNDFQKGDIAEGYSVSREKKESFPLTVTSAQKNPTAFYLCATRGTGDTGELFFGEGSRLTVL.

This clonotype came up many times. CDR3 in DNA: TGTGCCAGCAGCTCCCAGAGCGGGAGTGGTTACGAGCAGTACTTC. This sequence encodes CASSSQSGSGYEQYF. The J gene is TRBJ2-7, the V gene TRBV7-2; 8 bases map to TRBD2. Germline V gene lookup returns CDR1 SGHTA and CDR2 FQGNSA. The CDR3 extends over 15 amino acids. Unmatched junction bases numbered 9, after V lost 4 bases and J lost 4 bases.

Here the CDR3 DNA reads TGTGCCAGCAGTTTAGCGGTAACGGACAGCTCCTATGGCTACACCTTC. It is translated as CASSLAVTDSSYGYTF. The chain is built from TRBV12-3 or TRBV12-4 and TRBJ1-2; D might be TRBD1 (6 bases). CDR3 size: 16 residues. V lost 0 bases and J 4 bases, leaving 15 bases between the germline ends.

V is TRBV10-3 and J is TRBJ2-6, with no clear D. The V gene's germline CDR1 is ENHRY and CDR2 SYGVKD. The CDR3 consists of 14 residues. V lost 3 bases, J lost 1 base, and 4 bases lay in between. The CDR3 sequence is CAISDGSGANVLTF. The CDR3, as DNA: TGTGCCATCAGTGACGGGTCTGGGGCCAACGTCCTGACTTTC.

The chain recombines TRBV9 with TRBJ2-2; either TRBD1 or TRBD2 may supply D (5 bases each). Looked up from germline, CDR1 is SGDLS and CDR2 is YYNGEE. The length of the CDR3 is 15 residues. The V gene lost 2 bases and the J gene lost 1 base, with 9 bases spanning the gap. Here the CDR3 reads CASSVGRMNTGELFF. In nucleotides, the CDR3 is TGTGCCAGCAGCGTGGGACGGATGAACACCGGGGAGCTGTTTTTT.

This clonotype occurred once. The chain has TRBV15 and TRBJ2-7; 9 nucleotides align to TRBD2. J gave up 0 bases and V 1 base, and 1 base lay outside the gene matches. The CDR3 loop spans 15 amino acids. Germline CDR1 LNHNV, CDR2 YYDKDF (reference sequence). CDR3 amino acids: CATSRGTSASYEQYF. The DNA of the CDR3 is TGTGCCACCAGCAGAGGGACTAGCGCCTCCTACGAGCAGTACTTC.

The rearrangement joins TRBV7-9 to TRBJ1-1; possible D gene TRBD1, 5 bases. V was shortened by 3 bases and J by 3 bases, with 11 bases between the two germline ends. The germline V gene has CDR1 SEHNR and CDR2 FQNEAQ (reference sequence). This CDR3 is built from 14 residues. The CDR3 is CASSFPQGDTEAFF. CDR3 nucleotide sequence: TGTGCCAGCAGCTTCCCTCAGGGTGACACTGAAGCTTTCTTT.

The chain combines TRBV29-1 with TRBJ2-3, with D perhaps matching TRBD2 (6 bases). Trimming took 5 bases from V and 4 from J, leaving 22 bases between them. The CDR3 extends over 16 amino acids. CDR1 SQVTM and CDR2 ANQGSEA come from the germline V gene. DNA for the CDR3: TGCAGCGTTATCCAGCTTCGACCCCAGCGGGCAGATACGCAGTATTTT. Amino acids: CSVIQLRPQRADTQYF.

This clonotype has ten or more counts. This rearrangement joins TRBV20-1 to TRBJ2-7, with 10 bases lining up with TRBD2. Germline V lookup: CDR1 DFQATT, CDR2 SNEGSKA (reference sequence). J was trimmed by 0 bases and V by 5 bases; bases with no gene match: 7. The CDR3 length is 15 residues. The CDR3 protein is CSAALAGGSSYEQYF. As DNA, the CDR3 is TGCAGTGCTGCATTAGCGGGAGGTAGCTCCTACGAGCAGTACTTC.

V gene TRBV5-1 combines with J gene TRBJ2-5; D gene ambiguous. Germline V gene data show CDR1 as SGHRS and CDR2 as YFSETQ. Deletions cut 0 bases from V and 5 bases from J, with 14 bases between. This CDR3 has 15 amino acids. Here the CDR3 DNA reads TGCGCCAGCAGCTTGGTAGGACCAAGCTTGGAGACCCAGTACTTC. Translating it yields CASSLVGPSLETQYF.